A selection of T cell receptor beta chains follows, all from one sample in a study of cytomegalovirus exposure and HLA in healthy donors. The table came from immunoSEQ multiplex PCR; TCRdb's copy has only in-frame clones and leaves some out. The sample table sets out 200,000 to 250,000 clones. The sequenced material came from PBMCs. These receptors were collected from a woman aged 25 to 39 in good health and CMV-seropositive. Each CDR3 is given with its conserved first and last residue. A D gene is named only where the DNA matches it firmly.

TRBD1	TRBV7-2	TRBJ1-3	15	CASSPTGATGNTIYF	TGTGCCAGCAGCCCAACAGGGGCCACAGGAAACACCATATATTTT
.	TRBV28	TRBJ2-7	12	CASSFPLYEQYF	TGTGCCAGCAGTTTTCCCCTCTACGAGCAGTACTTC
.	TRBV2	TRBJ1-1	13	CASSPQGNTEAFF	TGTGCCAGCAGCCCACAGGGGAACACTGAAGCTTTCTTT
TRBD1	TRBV6-5	TRBJ1-6	15	CASSYDRGRNSPLHF	TGTGCCAGCAGTTACGACAGGGGTCGTAATTCACCCCTCCACTTT
TRBD1	TRBV19	TRBJ1-1	13	CASSTDRGTEAFF	TGTGCCAGTAGTACGGACAGGGGCACTGAAGCTTTCTTT
TRBD2	TRBV4-1	TRBJ2-1	18	CASSQVDMTSGGYNEQFF	TGCGCCAGCAGCCAAGTCGACATGACTAGCGGGGGATACAATGAGCAGTTCTTC
TRBD2	TRBV9	TRBJ2-7	15	CASSVGLAGTYEQYF	TGTGCCAGCAGCGTCGGACTAGCGGGGACCTACGAGCAGTACTTC
TRBD1	TRBV18	TRBJ2-7	15	CASSPPGTGGDEQYF	TGTGCCAGCTCACCCCCCGGGACAGGGGGTGACGAGCAGTACTTC
TRBD1	TRBV18	TRBJ1-5	14	CASSLRQGDQPQHF	TGTGCCAGCTCCCTTCGACAGGGGGATCAGCCCCAGCATTTT
.	TRBV10-3	TRBJ2-1	16	CAISEVRGVSTNEQFF	TGTGCCATCAGTGAGGTAAGGGGCGTCAGTACCAATGAGCAGTTCTTC
TRBD2	TRBV29-1	TRBJ2-7	18	CSVVWGTVTSGGRYEQYF	TGCAGCGTTGTCTGGGGGACGGTGACTAGCGGGGGGAGATACGAGCAGTACTTC
.	TRBV9	TRBJ1-2	15	CASSGPRGVSYGYTF	TGTGCCAGCAGCGGCCCCCGCGGGGTCTCCTATGGCTACACCTTC
.	TRBV10-3	TRBJ1-2	18	CAISESMGRHKNGGGYTF	TGTGCCATCAGTGAGTCAATGGGCAGGCACAAAAACGGGGGTGGCTACACCTTC
.	TRBV12-2	TRBJ2-2	17	CASRLTTSGVANGELFF	TGTGCAAGTCGCTTAACGACTAGCGGGGTTGCGAACGGGGAGCTGTTTTTT
TRBD1	TRBV5-5	TRBJ2-5	16	CASSLDGGQGGETQYF	TGTGCCAGCAGCTTGGATGGGGGACAGGGAGGAGAGACCCAGTACTTC
.	TRBV9	TRBJ2-5	14	CASSVDSVGETQYF	TGTGCCAGCAGCGTAGATTCGGTCGGAGAGACCCAGTACTTC
TRBD1	TRBV19	TRBJ2-1	18	CASSKGRQGTSRYNEQFF	TGTGCCAGTAGTAAAGGAAGACAGGGAACCTCACGGTACAATGAGCAGTTCTTC
TRBD1	TRBV5-4	TRBJ1-2	15	CASSGWGTGVDGYTF	TGTGCCAGCAGCGGGTGGGGGACAGGGGTTGATGGCTACACCTTC
.	TRBV11-2	TRBJ1-2	13	CASSSLPDSGYTF	TGTGCCAGCAGCTCTCTACCGGACAGCGGCTACACCTTC
TRBD1	TRBV19	TRBJ2-2	14	CASSKGQPTGELFF	TGTGCCAGTAGTAAGGGACAGCCAACCGGGGAGCTGTTTTTT
.	TRBV5-1	TRBJ2-7	13	CASSLDSPYEQYF	TGCGCCAGCAGCTTAGACTCCCCCTACGAGCAGTACTTC
TRBD2	TRBV27	TRBJ2-7	15	CASSPPSGRIHEQYF	TGTGCCAGCAGTCCCCCTAGCGGGAGGATCCACGAGCAGTACTTC
.	TRBV5-1	TRBJ1-5	15	CASSLGGYSNQPQHF	TGCGCCAGCAGCTTGGGAGGGTATAGCAATCAGCCCCAGCATTTT
TRBD1	TRBV19	TRBJ2-1	13	CASRGTGGYEQFF	TGTGCCAGTAGGGGAACAGGGGGCTATGAGCAGTTCTTC
TRBD2	TRBV7-8	TRBJ2-2	17	CASSLRVRGANTGELFF	TGTGCCAGCAGCTTAAGGGTACGGGGGGCGAACACCGGGGAGCTGTTTTTT
.	TRBV7-8	TRBJ1-1	15	CASSLDAGVGAEAFF	TGTGCCAGCAGCTTAGATGCAGGGGTCGGCGCTGAAGCTTTCTTT
.	TRBV9	TRBJ2-1	14	CASSPGPNYNEQFF	TGTGCCAGCAGCCCGGGTCCAAACTACAATGAGCAGTTCTTC
.	TRBV2	TRBJ2-5	17	CASSEASGVVDRETQYF	TGTGCCAGCAGTGAAGCTTCAGGGGTGGTCGATCGAGAGACCCAGTACTTC
.	TRBV5-4	TRBJ2-7	16	CASSASAVQGIYEQYF	TGTGCCAGCTCCGCCTCGGCCGTTCAGGGAATCTACGAGCAGTACTTC
.	TRBV6-1	TRBJ1-2	13	CASSVMEGEGYTF	TGTGCCAGCAGTGTAATGGAAGGGGAAGGCTACACCTTC
TRBD1	TRBV29-1	TRBJ2-7	12	CSDPGQSYEQYF	TGCAGCGACCCGGGACAGTCCTACGAGCAGTACTTC
TRBD2	TRBV11-2	TRBJ2-7	15	CASSLRTSGRYEQYF	TGTGCCAGCAGCCTCAGGACTAGCGGGAGATACGAGCAGTACTTC
.	TRBV25-1	TRBJ2-2	15	CASSVSRGVPGELFF	TGTGCCAGCAGTGTTTCCAGGGGTGTCCCCGGGGAGCTGTTTTTT
TRBD1	TRBV10-3	TRBJ2-3	13	CAISGGQQDTQYF	TGTGCCATCAGTGGGGGACAGCAAGATACGCAGTATTTT
TRBD1	TRBV6-1	TRBJ2-3	17	CASSGPTGGGGTDTQYF	TGTGCCAGCAGTGGGCCGACAGGGGGCGGGGGCACAGATACGCAGTATTTT
.	TRBV20-1	TRBJ1-2	10	CSATRQAPFF	TGCAGTGCGACTCGACAGGCTCCCTTCTTC
TRBD1	TRBV27	TRBJ2-5	14	CASSGQGVQETQYF	TGTGCCAGCAGTGGACAGGGCGTACAAGAGACCCAGTACTTC
.	TRBV2	TRBJ2-1	11	CASSDYYEQFF	TGTGCCAGCAGTGATTATTATGAGCAGTTCTTC
TRBD2	TRBV19	TRBJ2-1	15	CASSISGGIYNEQFF	TGTGCCAGTAGTATCAGCGGGGGGATCTACAATGAGCAGTTCTTC
.	TRBV2	TRBJ1-2	12	CASRDSFHGYTF	TGTGCCAGCAGGGACAGTTTCCATGGCTACACCTTC
TRBD1	TRBV18	TRBJ1-1	17	CASSPPGVDRANTEAFF	TGTGCCAGCTCACCACCGGGAGTCGACAGGGCCAACACTGAAGCTTTCTTT
.	TRBV7-2	TRBJ2-6	18	CASSYVQMGGSGANVLTF	TGTGCCAGCAGCTACGTACAGATGGGGGGCTCTGGGGCCAACGTCCTGACTTTC
TRBD2	TRBV10-3	TRBJ2-7	15	CAISGLRSGDYEQYF	TGTGCCATCAGTGGGCTCCGTAGCGGGGACTACGAGCAGTACTTC
.	TRBV25-1	TRBJ1-2	13	CASSDRGGYGYTF	TGTGCCAGCAGTGATAGGGGGGGCTATGGCTACACCTTC
TRBD2	TRBV10-1	TRBJ2-7	16	CASSVTSGSYLHEQYF	TGCGCCAGCAGTGTTACTAGCGGGAGTTATCTCCACGAGCAGTACTTC
.	TRBV10-1	TRBJ2-5	17	CASSGSDPGQLGETQYF	TGCGCCAGCAGTGGGTCTGATCCAGGACAGCTGGGGGAGACCCAGTACTTC
.	TRBV21-1	TRBJ1-5	16	CASSKDGRYSNQPQHF	TGTGCCAGCAGCAAAGATGGGAGATATAGCAATCAGCCCCAGCATTTT
TRBD1	TRBV18	TRBJ1-2	14	CASSIPGQGAGYTF	TGTGCCAGCTCAATACCGGGACAGGGGGCTGGCTACACCTTC
.	TRBV19	TRBJ2-6	15	CASSPAGTGANVLTF	TGTGCCAGTAGTCCGGCAGGGACTGGGGCCAACGTCCTGACTTTC
TRBD1	TRBV5-1	TRBJ1-4	14	CASSLEGGGEKLFF	TGCGCCAGCAGCTTGGAAGGGGGCGGTGAAAAACTGTTTTTT